The present T cell receptor beta chain was sequenced within a study of T cell responses to AZD1222 COVID-19 vaccine. Generated by immunoSEQ multiplex PCR, the TCRdb table keeps only in-frame clones and is missing some. The sample has approximately 150,000 clones; roughly 93% are singletons. Germline CDR1 and CDR2: MNHEY and SVGAGI. V was trimmed by 6 bases and J by 2 bases, leaving 16 bases between them. The CDR3 spans 15 residues. Study-wide findings and caveats: Breadth and depth of Spike-specific TCRs rose after two AZD1222 doses. In a largely white British group with more females than males, clonal diversity was possibly underestimated. Baseline testing showed seropositivity in only six or seven AZD1222 recipients.

Notes on this clone: Its antigen is not known.

The sample in question was peripheral blood, obtained 28 days after the second AZD1222 dose. This receptor was taken from an adult who received the AZD1222 COVID-19 vaccine. V gene TRBV6-5 combines with J gene TRBJ1-1, with D possibly matching TRBD1 (5 bases). DNA for the CDR3: TGTGCCAGCAGGAAGATCCAGGGCGGAAACACTGAAGCTTTCTTT. Residues: CASRKIQGGNTEAFF.